The present T cell receptor (beta chain) was sequenced within a study of regulatory T cells in long-lasting Graves disease. The sample's time point: newly diagnosed GD, antithyroid drugs for less than 3 months. RNA from PBMCs was the source of the TCR library. The V gene's germline CDR1 is MNHEY and CDR2 SVGEGT. V lost 0 bases and J 2 bases, leaving 14 bases between the germline ends. The length of the CDR3 is 16 residues. In building TCR beta libraries, iRepertoire HTBI primers were used together with Arm-PCR of CDR3 regions. TCRdb independently ran MiXCR on the multiplex PCR reads; one entry per CDR3 protein. The table lists over 350,000 distinct CDR3 sequences, 14% of them singletons, with about 15% in the top ten. There are many counts of this clonotype. The same sample was also used in a study of T cells in Graves' hyperthyroidism and ophthalmopathy. That publication notes: In making diagnoses, clinical symptoms, serum thyroxine and TRAb, thyroid ultrasound and orbital computed tomography were all used.

This TCR was sampled from a woman aged 45-60 years with Graves disease. Here the sequenced sample was peripheral blood mononuclear cells (PBMCs), taken at new diagnosis, from a patient treated with antithyroid drugs. The rearrangement uses TRBV6-2 or TRBV6-3 and TRBJ2-7; perhaps TRBD2 as D (6 bases). The CDR3 bases are TGTGCCAGCAGTTACTCCCGGGGGAGACGAACCTACGAGCAGTACTTC. It translates to CASSYSRGRRTYEQYF.